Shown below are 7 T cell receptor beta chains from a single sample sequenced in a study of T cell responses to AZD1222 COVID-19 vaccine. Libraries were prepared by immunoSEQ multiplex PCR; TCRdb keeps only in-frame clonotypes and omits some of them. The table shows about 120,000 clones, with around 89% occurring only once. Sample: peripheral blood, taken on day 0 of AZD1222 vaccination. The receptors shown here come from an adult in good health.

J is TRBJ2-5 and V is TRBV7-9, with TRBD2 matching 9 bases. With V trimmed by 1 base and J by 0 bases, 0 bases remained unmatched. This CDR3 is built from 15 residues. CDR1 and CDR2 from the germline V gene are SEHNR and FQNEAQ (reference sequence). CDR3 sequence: CASSLGLADQETQYF. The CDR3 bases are TGTGCCAGCAGCTTAGGACTAGCGGACCAAGAGACCCAGTACTTC.

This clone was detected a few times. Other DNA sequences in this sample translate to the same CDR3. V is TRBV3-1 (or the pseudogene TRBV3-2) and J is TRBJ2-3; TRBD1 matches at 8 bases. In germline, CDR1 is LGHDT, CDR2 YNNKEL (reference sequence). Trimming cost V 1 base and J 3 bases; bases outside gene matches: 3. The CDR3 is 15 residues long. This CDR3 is CASSQGTGRTDTQYF. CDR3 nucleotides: TGTGCCAGCAGCCAAGGGACAGGGCGGACAGATACGCAGTATTTT.

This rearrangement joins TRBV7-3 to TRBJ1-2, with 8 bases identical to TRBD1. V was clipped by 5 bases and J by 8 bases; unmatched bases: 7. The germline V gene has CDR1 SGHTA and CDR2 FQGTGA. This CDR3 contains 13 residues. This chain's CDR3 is CASSQQGERGYTF. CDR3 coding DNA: TGTGCCAGCAGCCAACAGGGGGAACGCGGCTACACCTTC.

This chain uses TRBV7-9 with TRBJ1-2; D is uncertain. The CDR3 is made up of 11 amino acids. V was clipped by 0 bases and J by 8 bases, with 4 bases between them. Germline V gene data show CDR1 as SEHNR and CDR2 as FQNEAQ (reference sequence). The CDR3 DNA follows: TGTGCCAGCAGCTTAGCAGGCGGCTACACCTTC. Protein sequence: CASSLAGGYTF.

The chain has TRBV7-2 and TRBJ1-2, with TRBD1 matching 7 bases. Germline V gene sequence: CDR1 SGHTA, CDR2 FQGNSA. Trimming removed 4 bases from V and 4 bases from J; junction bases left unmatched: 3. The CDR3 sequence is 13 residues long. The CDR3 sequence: CASSSTGSYGYTF. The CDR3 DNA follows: TGTGCCAGCAGCTCGACAGGGTCCTATGGCTACACCTTC.

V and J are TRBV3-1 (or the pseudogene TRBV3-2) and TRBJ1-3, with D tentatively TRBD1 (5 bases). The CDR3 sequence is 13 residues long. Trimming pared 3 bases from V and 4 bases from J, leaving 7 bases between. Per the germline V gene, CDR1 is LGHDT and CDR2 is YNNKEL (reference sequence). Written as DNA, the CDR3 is TGTGCCAGCAGCCAGAGGGGCGGAAACACCATATATTTT. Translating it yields CASSQRGGNTIYF.

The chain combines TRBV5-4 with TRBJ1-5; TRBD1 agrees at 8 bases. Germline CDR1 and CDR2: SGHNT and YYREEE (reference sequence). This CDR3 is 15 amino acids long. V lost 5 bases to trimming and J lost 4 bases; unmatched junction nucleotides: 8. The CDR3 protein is CASSSGQGQNQPQHF. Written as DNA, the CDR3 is TGTGCCAGCAGTTCAGGACAGGGTCAGAATCAGCCCCAGCATTTT. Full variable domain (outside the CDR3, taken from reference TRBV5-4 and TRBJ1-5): ETGVTQSPTHLIKTRGQQVTLRCSSQSGHNTVSWYQQALGQGPQFIFQYYREEENGRGNFPPRFSGLQFPNYSSELNVNALELDDSALYLCASSSGQGQNQPQHFGDGTRLSIL.